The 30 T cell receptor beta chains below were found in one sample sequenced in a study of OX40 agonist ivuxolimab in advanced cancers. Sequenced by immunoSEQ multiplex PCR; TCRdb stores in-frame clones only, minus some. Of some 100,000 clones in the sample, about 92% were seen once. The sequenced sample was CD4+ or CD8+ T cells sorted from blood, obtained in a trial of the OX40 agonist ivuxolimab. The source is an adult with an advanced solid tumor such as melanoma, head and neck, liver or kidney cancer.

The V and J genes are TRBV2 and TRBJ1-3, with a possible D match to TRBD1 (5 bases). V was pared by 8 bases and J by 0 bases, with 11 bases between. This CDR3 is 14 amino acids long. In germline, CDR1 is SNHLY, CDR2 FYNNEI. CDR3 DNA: TGTGCCAGCCAGGGTACGAGCTCTGGAAACACCATATATTTT. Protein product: CASQGTSSGNTIYF.

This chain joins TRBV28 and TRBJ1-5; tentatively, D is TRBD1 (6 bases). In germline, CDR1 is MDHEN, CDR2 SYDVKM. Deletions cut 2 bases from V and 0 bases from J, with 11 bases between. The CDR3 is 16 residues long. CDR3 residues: CASSLPTRGSNQPQHF. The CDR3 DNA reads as TGTGCCAGCAGTTTACCCACCAGGGGTAGCAATCAGCCCCAGCATTTT.

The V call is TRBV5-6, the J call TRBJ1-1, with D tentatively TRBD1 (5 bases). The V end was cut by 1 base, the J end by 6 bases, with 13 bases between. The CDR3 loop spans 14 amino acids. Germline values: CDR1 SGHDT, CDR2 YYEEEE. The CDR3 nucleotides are TGTGCCAGCAGCTTGTTGGAACGGGGGGCTGAAGCTTTCTTT. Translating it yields CASSLLERGAEAFF. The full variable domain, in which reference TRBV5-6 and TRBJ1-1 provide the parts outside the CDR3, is DAGVTQSPTHLIKTRGQQVTLRCSPKSGHDTVSWYQQALGQGPQFIFQYYEEEERQRGNFPDRFSGHQFPNYSSELNVNALLLGDSALYLCASSLLERGAEAFFGQGTRLTVV.

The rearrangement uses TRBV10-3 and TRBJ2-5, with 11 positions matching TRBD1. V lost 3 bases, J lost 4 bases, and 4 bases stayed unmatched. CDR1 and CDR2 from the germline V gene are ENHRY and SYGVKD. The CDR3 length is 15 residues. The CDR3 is CAISDSGTGGETQYF. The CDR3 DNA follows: TGTGCCATCAGTGATTCCGGGACAGGGGGAGAGACCCAGTACTTC.

The CDR3 protein is CASIAGDWGGNEQFF. For the CDR3, the DNA is TGTGCCAGCATTGCGGGGGATTGGGGCGGCAATGAGCAGTTCTTC. The rearrangement joins TRBV5-6 to TRBJ2-1; 7 bases match TRBD2. The CDR3 extends over 15 amino acids. CDR1 SGHDT and CDR2 YYEEEE come from the germline V gene. V was pared by 6 bases and J by 6 bases, with 12 bases of the junction left unmatched. Looking up the rest from reference TRBV5-6 and TRBJ2-1 gives the full variable domain: DAGVTQSPTHLIKTRGQQVTLRCSPKSGHDTVSWYQQALGQGPQFIFQYYEEEERQRGNFPDRFSGHQFPNYSSELNVNALLLGDSALYLCASIAGDWGGNEQFFGPGTRLTVL.

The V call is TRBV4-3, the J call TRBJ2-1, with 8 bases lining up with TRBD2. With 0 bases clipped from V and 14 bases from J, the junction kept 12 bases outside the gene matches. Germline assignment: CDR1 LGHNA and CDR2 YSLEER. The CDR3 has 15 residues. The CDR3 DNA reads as TGCGCCAGCAGCCAAGATACGGGGAGCGGGGGTCGGAAGTTCTTC. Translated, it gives CASSQDTGSGGRKFF.

CDR3 in amino acids: CASSLGGWERRFF. The CDR3, as DNA: TGTGCCAGCAGCTTAGGCGGGTGGGAGCGACGGTTCTTC. The chain combines TRBV13 with TRBJ2-1, with TRBD2 as a possible D gene (5 bases). Germline lookup yields CDR1 PRHDT and CDR2 FYEKMQ (reference sequence). The CDR3 covers 13 residues. The V and J ends lost 0 bases and 15 bases respectively, with 15 bases between them. Full variable domain (rest looked up from reference TRBV13 and TRBJ2-1): AAGVIQSPRHLIKEKRETATLKCYPIPRHDTVYWYQQGPGQDPQFLISFYEKMQSDKGSIPDRFSAQQFSDYHSELNMSSLELGDSALYFCASSLGGWERRFFGPGTRLTVL.

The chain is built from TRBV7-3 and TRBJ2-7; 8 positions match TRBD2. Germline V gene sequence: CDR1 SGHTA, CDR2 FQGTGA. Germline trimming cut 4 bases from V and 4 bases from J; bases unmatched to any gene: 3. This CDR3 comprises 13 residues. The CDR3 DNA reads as TGTGCCAGCAGCTATACTAGCGGTTACGAGCAGTACTTC. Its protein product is CASSYTSGYEQYF.

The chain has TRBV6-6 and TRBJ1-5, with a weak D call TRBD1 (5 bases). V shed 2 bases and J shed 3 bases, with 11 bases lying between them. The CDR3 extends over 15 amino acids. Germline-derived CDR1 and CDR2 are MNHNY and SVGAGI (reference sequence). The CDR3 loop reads CASSYAGSHNQPQHF. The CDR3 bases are TGTGCCAGCAGTTACGCAGGGTCTCACAATCAGCCCCAGCATTTT.

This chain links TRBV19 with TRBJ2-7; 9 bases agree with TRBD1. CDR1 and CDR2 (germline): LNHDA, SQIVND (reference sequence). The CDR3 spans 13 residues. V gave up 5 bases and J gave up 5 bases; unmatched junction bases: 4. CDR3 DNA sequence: TGTGCCAGTAGTGCGGGACAGGGAGACGAGCAGTACTTC. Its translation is CASSAGQGDEQYF.

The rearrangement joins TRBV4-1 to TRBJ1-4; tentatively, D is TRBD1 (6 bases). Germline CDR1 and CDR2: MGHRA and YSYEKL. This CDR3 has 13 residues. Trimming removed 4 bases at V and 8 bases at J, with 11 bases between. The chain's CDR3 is CASSPPGDEKLFF. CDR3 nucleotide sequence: TGCGCCAGCAGCCCTCCAGGGGACGAAAAACTGTTTTTT.

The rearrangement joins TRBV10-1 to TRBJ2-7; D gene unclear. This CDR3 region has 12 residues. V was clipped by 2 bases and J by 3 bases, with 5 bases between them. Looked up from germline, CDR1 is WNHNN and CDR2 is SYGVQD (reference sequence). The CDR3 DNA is TGCGCCAGCAGTGAGGGCAGCTACGAGCAGTACTTC. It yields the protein CASSEGSYEQYF.

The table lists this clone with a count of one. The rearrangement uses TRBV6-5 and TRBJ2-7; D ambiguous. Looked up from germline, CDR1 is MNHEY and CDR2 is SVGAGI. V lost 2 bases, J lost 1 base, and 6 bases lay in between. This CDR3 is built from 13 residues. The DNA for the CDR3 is TGTGCCAGCAGTTACGGCCAATCCTACGAGCAGTACTTC. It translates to CASSYGQSYEQYF.

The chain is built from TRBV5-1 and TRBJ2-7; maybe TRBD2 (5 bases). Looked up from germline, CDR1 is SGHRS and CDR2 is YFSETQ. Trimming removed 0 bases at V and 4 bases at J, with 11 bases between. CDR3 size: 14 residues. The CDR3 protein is CASSLASRRYEQYF. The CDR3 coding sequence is TGCGCCAGCAGCTTGGCTAGCCGTCGGTACGAGCAGTACTTC.

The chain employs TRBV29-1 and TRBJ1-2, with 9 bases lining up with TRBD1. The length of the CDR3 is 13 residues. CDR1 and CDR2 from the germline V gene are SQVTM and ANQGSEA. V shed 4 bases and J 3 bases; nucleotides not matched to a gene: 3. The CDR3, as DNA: TGCAGCGTTGGGGACAGGGTAGACTATGGCTACACCTTC. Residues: CSVGDRVDYGYTF. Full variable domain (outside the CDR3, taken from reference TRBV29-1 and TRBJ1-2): SAVISQKPSRDICQRGTSLTIQCQVDSQVTMMFWYRQQPGQSLTLIATANQGSEATYESGFVIDKFPISRPNLTFSTLTVSNMSPEDSSIYLCSVGDRVDYGYTFGSGTRLTVV.

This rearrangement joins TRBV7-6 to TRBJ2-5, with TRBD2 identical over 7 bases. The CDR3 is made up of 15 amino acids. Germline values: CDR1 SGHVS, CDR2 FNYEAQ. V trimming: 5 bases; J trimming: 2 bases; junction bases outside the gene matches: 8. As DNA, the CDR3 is TGTGCCAGCAGCCGTTTTATTAGCGGGCAAGAGACCCAGTACTTC. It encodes CASSRFISGQETQYF.

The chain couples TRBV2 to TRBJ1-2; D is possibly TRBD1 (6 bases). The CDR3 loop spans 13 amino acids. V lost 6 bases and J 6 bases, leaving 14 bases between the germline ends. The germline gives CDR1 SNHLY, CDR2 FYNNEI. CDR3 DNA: TGTGCCAGCAGCCCCAGGGGCCGTGATGGCTACACCTTC. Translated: CASSPRGRDGYTF.

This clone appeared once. The chain's CDR3 is CASSPQGPRMEPQHF. Here the CDR3 DNA reads TGTGCCAGCAGTCCACAGGGGCCGCGGATGGAGCCCCAGCATTTT. The chain is built from TRBV6-5 and TRBJ1-5; 7 bases line up with TRBD1. CDR1 is MNHEY and CDR2 is SVGAGI in the germline V gene. CDR3 size: 15 residues. V lost 5 bases and J lost 8; bases outside the gene matches: 12.

CDR3 nucleotides: TGCGCCAGCCCAGGGAGGGACGAGCAGTACTTC. Translated, it gives CASPGRDEQYF. The chain has TRBV23-1 and TRBJ2-7; 7 bases are a match to TRBD2. TRBV23-1 is filed as an ORF, its function uncertain. The J segment lost 5 bases and the V segment lost 8 bases, leaving 3 bases of the junction unmatched. The CDR3 is made up of 11 amino acids.

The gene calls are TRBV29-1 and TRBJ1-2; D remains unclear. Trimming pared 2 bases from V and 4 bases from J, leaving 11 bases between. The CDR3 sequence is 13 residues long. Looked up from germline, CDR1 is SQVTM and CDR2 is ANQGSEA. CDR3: CSVEWSQVYGYTF. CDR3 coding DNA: TGCAGCGTTGAATGGTCTCAGGTCTATGGCTACACCTTC.

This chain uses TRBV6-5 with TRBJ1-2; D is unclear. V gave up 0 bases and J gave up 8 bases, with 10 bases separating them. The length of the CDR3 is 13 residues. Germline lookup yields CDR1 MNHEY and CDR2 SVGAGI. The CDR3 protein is CASSYSARNGYTF. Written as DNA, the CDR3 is TGTGCCAGCAGTTACTCGGCGAGGAACGGCTACACCTTC.

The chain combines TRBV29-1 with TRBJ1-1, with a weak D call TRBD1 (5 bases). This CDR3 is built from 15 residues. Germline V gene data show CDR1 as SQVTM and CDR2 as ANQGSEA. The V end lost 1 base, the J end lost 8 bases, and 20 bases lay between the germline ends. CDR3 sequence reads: CSVEALAGPDKEAFF. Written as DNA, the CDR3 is TGCAGCGTTGAAGCTTTGGCAGGGCCCGATAAAGAAGCTTTCTTT.

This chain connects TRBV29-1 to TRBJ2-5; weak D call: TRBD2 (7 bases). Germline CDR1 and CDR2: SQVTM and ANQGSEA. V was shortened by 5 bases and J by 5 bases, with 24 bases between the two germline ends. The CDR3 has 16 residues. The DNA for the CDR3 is TGCAGCGTTCCCTACCCCCGGGGGGCCAAGGAGGAGACCCAGTACTTC. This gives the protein CSVPYPRGAKEETQYF.

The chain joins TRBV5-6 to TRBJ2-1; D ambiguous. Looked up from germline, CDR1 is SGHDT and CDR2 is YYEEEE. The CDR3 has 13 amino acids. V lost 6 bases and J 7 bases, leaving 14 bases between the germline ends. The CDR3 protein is CASTDPLGNEQFF. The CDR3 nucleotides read TGTGCCAGCACGGACCCTCTTGGAAATGAGCAGTTCTTC.

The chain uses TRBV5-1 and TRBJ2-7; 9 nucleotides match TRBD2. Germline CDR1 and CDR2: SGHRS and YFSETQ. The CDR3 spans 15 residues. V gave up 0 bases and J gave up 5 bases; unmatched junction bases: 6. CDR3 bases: TGCGCCAGCAGCTTGGGGGCGGGAGGGGGCAACGAGCAGTACTTC. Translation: CASSLGAGGGNEQYF.

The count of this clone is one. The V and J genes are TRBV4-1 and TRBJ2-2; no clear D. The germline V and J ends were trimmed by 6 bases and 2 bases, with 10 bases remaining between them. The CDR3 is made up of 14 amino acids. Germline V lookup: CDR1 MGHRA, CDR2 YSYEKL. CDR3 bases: TGCGCCAGCAGGGAACACACCAACACCGGGGAGCTGTTTTTT. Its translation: CASREHTNTGELFF.

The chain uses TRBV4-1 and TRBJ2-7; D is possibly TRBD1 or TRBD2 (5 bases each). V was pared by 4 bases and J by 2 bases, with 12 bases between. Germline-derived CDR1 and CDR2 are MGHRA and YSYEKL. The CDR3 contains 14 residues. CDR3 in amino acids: CASSPSRGPYEQYF. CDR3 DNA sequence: TGCGCCAGCAGCCCGAGTAGGGGACCCTACGAGCAGTACTTC.

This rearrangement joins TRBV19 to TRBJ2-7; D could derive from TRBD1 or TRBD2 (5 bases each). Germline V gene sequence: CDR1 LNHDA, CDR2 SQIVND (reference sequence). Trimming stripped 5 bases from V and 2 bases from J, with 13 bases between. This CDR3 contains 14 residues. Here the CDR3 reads CASSPSLGAYEQYF. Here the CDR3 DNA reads TGTGCCAGTAGTCCGAGTTTGGGGGCCTACGAGCAGTACTTC.

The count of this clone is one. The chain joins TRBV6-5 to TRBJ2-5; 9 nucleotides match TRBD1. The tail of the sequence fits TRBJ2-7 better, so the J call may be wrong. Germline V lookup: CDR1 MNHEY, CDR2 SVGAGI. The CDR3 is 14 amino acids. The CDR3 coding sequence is TGTGCCAGCAGCCTCGGACAGGGGACGAGCGAGCAGTACTTC. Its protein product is CASSLGQGTSEQYF.

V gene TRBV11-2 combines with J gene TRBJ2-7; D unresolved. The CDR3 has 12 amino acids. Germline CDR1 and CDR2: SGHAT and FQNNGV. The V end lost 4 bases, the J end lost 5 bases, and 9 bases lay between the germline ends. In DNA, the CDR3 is TGTGCCAGCAGCTCAAGCGCGGACGAGCAGTACTTC. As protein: CASSSSADEQYF.